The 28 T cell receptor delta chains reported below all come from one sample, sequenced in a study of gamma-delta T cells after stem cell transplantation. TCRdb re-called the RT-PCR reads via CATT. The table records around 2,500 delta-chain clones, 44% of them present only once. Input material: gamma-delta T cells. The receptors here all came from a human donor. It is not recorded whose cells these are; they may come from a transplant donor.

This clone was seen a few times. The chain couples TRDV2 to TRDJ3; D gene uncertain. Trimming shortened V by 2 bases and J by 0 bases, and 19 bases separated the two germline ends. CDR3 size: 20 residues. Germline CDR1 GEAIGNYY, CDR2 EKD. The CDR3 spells CACDKILEGLSSWDTRQMFF. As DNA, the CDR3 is TGTGCCTGTGACAAGATCCTTGAGGGTCTGAGCTCCTGGGACACCCGACAGATGTTTTTC.

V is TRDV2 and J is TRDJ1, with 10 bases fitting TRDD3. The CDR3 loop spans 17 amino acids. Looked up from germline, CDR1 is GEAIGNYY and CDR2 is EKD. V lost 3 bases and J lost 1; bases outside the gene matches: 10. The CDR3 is CACDLRGDTPTTDKLIF. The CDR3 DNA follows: TGTGCCTGTGACCTACGGGGGGATACGCCCACCACCGATAAACTCATCTTT.

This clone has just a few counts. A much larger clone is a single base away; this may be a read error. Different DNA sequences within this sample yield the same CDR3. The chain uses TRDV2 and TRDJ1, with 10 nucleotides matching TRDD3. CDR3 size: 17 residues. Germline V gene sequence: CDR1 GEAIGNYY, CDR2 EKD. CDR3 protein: CACLPLGDQVRADKLIF. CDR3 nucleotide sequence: TGTGCTTGTCTTCCACTGGGGGATCAGGTCAGGGCCGATAAACTCATCTTT.

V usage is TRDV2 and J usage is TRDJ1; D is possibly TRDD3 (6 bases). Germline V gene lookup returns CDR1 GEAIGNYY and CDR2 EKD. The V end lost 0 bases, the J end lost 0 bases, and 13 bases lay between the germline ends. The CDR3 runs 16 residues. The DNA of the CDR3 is TGTGCCTGTGACACCGTAGGGATAGGAGACACCGATAAACTCATCTTT. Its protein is CACDTVGIGDTDKLIF.

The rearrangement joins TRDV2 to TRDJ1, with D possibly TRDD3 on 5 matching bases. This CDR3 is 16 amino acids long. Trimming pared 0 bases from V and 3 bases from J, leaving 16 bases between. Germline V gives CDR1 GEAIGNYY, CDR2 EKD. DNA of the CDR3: TGTGCCTGTGACACCTTACTTCGGGGAGGTTCCGATAAACTCATCTTT. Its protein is CACDTLLRGGSDKLIF.

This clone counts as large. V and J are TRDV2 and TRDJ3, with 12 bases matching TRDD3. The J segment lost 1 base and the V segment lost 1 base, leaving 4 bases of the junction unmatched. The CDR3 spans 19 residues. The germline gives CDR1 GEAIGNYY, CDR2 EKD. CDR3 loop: CACDTLLGDTSWDTRQMFF. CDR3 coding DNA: TGTGCCTGTGACACTTTACTGGGGGATACTTCCTGGGACACCCGACAGATGTTTTTC.

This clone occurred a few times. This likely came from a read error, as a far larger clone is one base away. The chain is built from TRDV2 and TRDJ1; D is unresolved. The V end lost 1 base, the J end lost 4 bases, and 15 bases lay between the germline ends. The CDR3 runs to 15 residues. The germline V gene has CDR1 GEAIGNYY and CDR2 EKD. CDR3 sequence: CACDTLYSAVDKLIF. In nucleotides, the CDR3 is TGTGCCTGTGACACGTTGTACTCAGCCGTCGATAAACTCATCTTT.

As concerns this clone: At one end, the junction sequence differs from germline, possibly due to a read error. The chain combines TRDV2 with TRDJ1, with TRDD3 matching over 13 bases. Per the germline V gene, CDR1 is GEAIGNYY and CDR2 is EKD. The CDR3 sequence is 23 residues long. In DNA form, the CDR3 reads TGTGCCTGTGACCTCCTTCCTAACCCTTTACTGGGGGATACGCTCTCGTACACCGATAAGCTCATCTTT. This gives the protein CACDLLPNPLLGDTLSYTDKLIF.

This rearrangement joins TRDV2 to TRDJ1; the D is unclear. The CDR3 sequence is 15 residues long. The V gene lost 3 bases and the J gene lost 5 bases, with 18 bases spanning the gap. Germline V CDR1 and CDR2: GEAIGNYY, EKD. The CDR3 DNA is TGTGCCTGTGACCCCTTAACTGACAGAGATGATAAACTCATCTTT. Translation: CACDPLTDRDDKLIF.

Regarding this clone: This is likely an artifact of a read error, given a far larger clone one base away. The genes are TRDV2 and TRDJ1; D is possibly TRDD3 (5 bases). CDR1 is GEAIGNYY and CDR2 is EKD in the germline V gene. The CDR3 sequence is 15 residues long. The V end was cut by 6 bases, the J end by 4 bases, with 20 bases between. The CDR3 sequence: CACLNLLESRDKLIF. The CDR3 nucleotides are TGTGCCTGTCTAAATTTACTGGAGAGCCGCGATAAACTCATCTTT.

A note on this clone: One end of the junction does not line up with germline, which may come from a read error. The DNA of the CDR3 is TGTGCCTGTGACTCCGTGCTGGGGGATACCGACACCCATTACACCGATACACTCATCTTT. It yields the protein CACDSVLGDTDTHYTDTLIF. The chain carries TRDV2 and TRDJ1, with 11 positions matching TRDD3. The germline V gene encodes CDR1 GEAIGNYY and CDR2 EKD. The CDR3 has 20 amino acids.

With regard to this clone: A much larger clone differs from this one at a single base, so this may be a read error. CDR3 residues: CACDTLGTTRRTDKLIF. CDR3 sequence (DNA): TGTGCCTGTGACACTCTGGGAACTACCCGACGGACCGATAAACTCATCTTT. The rearrangement joins TRDV2 to TRDJ1, with D possibly being TRDD3 (5 bases). This CDR3 has 17 residues. The ends were cut back, 1 base at V and 2 bases at J, with 19 bases in the middle. The germline gives CDR1 GEAIGNYY, CDR2 EKD.

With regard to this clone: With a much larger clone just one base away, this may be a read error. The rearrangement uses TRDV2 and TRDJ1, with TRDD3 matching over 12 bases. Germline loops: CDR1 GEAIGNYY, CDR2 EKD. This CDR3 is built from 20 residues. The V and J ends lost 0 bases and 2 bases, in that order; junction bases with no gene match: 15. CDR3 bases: TGTGCCTGTGACACCGTGCGTGCTGGGGGATACGCAGTTTCAACCGATAAACTCATCTTT. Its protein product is CACDTVRAGGYAVSTDKLIF.

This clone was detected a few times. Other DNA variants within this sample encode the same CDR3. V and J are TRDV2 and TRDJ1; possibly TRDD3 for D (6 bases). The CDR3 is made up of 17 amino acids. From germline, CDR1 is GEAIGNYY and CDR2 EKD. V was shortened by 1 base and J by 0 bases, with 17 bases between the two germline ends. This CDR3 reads CACDTVGGEPYTDKLIF. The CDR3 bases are TGTGCCTGTGACACGGTTGGGGGTGAGCCCTACACCGATAAACTCATCTTT.

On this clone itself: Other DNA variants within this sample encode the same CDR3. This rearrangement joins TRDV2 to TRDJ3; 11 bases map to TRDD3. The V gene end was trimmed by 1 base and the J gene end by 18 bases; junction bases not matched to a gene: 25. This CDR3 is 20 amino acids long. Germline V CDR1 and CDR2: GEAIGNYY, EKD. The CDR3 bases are TGTGCCTGTGACACGCTGGGGGATACCCAAAGCTCCTGTGACACCCGCCCGATGTTTTTC. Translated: CACDTLGDTQSSCDTRPMFF.

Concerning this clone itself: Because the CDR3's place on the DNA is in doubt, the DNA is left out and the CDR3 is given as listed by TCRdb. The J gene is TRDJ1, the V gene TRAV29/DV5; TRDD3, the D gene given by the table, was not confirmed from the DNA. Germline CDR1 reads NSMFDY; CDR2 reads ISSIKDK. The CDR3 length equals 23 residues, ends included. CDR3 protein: CSVLLCSKREAALGDTGTDKLIF.

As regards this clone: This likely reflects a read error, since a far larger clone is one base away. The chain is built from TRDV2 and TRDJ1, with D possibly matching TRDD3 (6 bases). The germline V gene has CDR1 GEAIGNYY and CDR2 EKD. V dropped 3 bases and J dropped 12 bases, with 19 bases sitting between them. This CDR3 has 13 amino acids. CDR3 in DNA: TGTGCCTGTGACTCAATACTGGAGGATACCGTCATCTTT. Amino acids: CACDSILEDTVIF.

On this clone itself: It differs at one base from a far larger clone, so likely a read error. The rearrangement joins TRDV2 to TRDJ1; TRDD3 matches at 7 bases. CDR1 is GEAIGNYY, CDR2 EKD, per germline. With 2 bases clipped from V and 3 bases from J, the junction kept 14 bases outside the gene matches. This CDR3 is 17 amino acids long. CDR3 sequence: CACDNLLLGRSADKLIF. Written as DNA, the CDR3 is TGTGCCTGTGACAACCTTCTACTGGGGAGATCGGCCGATAAACTCATCTTT.

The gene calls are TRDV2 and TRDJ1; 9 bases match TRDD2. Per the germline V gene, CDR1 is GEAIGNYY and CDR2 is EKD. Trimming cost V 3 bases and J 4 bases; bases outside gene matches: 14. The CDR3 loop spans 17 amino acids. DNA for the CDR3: TGTGCCTGTGACCCCCTCCTTCCTACGGAGGGGATCGATAAACTCATCTTT. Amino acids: CACDPLLPTEGIDKLIF.

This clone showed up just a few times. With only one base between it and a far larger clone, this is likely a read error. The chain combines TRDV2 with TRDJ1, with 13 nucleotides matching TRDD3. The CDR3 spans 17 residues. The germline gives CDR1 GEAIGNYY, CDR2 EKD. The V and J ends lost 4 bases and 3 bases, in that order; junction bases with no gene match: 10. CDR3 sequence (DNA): TGTGCCTGTGATTCCCTTACTGGGGGATACGAGGCCGATAAACTCATCTTT. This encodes CACDSLTGGYEADKLIF.

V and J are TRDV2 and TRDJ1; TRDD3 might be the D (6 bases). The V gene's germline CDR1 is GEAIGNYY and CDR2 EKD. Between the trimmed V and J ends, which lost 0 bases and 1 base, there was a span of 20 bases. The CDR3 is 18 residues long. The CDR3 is CACDTVGGAGRVTDKLIF. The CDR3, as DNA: TGTGCCTGTGACACCGTGGGGGGGGCCGGCAGGGTCACCGATAAACTCATCTTT.

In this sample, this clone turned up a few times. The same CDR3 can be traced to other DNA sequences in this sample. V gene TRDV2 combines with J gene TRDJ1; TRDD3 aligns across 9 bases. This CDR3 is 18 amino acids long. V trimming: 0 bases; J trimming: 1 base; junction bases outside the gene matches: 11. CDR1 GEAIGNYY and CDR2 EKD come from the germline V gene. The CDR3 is CACDTVSGGYSVTDKLIF. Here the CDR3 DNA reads TGTGCCTGTGACACCGTAAGTGGGGGATATAGTGTCACCGATAAACTCATCTTT.

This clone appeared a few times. The CDR3 loop is CACDTVRTLVLGDSSATAQLFF. CDR3 coding DNA: TGTGCCTGTGACACCGTGAGAACTTTGGTACTGGGGGACTCGTCTGCGACAGCACAACTCTTCTTT. The gene calls are TRDV2 and TRDJ2; 9 bases line up with TRDD3. The CDR3 has 22 amino acids. The J segment lost 4 bases and the V segment lost 0 bases, leaving 23 bases of the junction unmatched. CDR1 is GEAIGNYY, CDR2 EKD, per germline.

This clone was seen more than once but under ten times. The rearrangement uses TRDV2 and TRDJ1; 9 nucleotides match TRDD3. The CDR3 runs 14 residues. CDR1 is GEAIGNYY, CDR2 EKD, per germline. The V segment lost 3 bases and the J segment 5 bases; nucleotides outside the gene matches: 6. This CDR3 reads CACDEVGDRDKLIF. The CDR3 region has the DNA TGTGCCTGTGACGAGGTGGGGGATAGAGATAAACTCATCTTT.

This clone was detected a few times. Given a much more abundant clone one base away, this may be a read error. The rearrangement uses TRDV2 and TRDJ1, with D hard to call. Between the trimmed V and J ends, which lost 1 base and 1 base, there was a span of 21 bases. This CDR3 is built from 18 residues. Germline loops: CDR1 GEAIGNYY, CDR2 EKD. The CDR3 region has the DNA TGTGCCTGTGACACGCTTACAGTTCATCTGGTCATCACCGATAAACTCATCTTT. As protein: CACDTLTVHLVITDKLIF.

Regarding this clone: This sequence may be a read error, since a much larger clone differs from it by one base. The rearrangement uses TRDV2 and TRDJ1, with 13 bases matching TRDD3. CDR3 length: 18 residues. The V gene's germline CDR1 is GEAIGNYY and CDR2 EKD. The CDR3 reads CACDTVLGDTLYTDNLIF. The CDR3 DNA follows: TGTGCCTGTGACACCGTACTGGGGGATACGTTGTACACCGATAACCTCATCTTT.

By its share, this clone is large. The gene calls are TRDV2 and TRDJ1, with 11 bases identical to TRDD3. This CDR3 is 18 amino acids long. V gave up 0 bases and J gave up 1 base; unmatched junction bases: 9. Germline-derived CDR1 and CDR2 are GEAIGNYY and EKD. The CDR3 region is CACDTVGLGDTSTDKLIF. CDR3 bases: TGTGCCTGTGACACCGTAGGGCTGGGGGATACCTCCACCGATAAACTCATCTTT.

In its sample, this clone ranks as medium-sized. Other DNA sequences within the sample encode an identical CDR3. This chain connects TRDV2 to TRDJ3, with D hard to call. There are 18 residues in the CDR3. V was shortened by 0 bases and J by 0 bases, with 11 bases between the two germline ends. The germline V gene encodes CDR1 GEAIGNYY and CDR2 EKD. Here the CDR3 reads CACDTAGPSSWDTRQMFF. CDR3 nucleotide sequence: TGTGCCTGTGACACCGCGGGACCAAGCTCCTGGGACACCCGACAGATGTTTTTC.